This T cell receptor (beta chain) was captured by sequencing in a study of T cell responses to AZD1222 COVID-19 vaccine. The study's findings and limits: Females made up more of the donors, who were largely white British, and clonal diversity may have come out too low. Spike was spanned by vaccine-associated CD4 TCRs, which were dominant at 160-218 and 743-854.

Germline V gene lookup returns CDR1 KGHSH and CDR2 LQKENI. Trimming pared 5 bases from V and 4 bases from J, leaving 17 bases between. The CDR3 runs 16 residues. Of note for this clone: Its matching antigen is unknown.

Sequenced by immunoSEQ multiplex PCR; TCRdb stores in-frame clones only, minus some. The sample consists of 150,000 to 200,000 clones, around 87% of them appearing once. V usage is TRBV18 and J usage is TRBJ1-4; no reliable D call. The sequence was collected from an adult in good health. This specimen consisted of peripheral blood, obtained on day 0 of MenACWY control vaccination. The CDR3 DNA follows: TGTGCCAGCTCAACGGAACACTCCTCCCTTAATGAAAAACTGTTTTTT. This encodes CASSTEHSSLNEKLFF.